This is a list of T cell receptor beta chains from one sample in a study of cytomegalovirus exposure and HLA in healthy donors. The table came from immunoSEQ multiplex PCR; TCRdb's copy has only in-frame clones and leaves some out. The table shows 100,000 to 120,000 clones, with 76% occurring only once. What was sequenced was PBMCs. Receptor source: a man aged 30 to 39 in good health and CMV-seropositive. CDR3s include the opening cysteine and the closing phenylalanine or tryptophan. D genes are given only for firm matches. The size entry is marked missing in some rows and otherwise reads once, few, many or a size class.

d_call	v_call	clone_size	j_call	cdr3_nt	cdr3_aa
-	TRBV27	few	TRBJ2-7	TGTGCCAGCAGTACTCGGACAGCGTACGAGCAGTACTTC	CASSTRTAYEQYF
-	TRBV27	-	TRBJ1-6	TGTGCCAGCAGTTTGGCCCGCAGGGATGATTCACCCCTCCACTTT	CASSLARRDDSPLHF
-	TRBV4-3	-	TRBJ1-5	TGCGCCAGCAGCCAAGAAGGAGGATTCCACCAGCCCCAGCATTTT	CASSQEGGFHQPQHF
TRBD2	TRBV29-1	-	TRBJ2-7	TGCAGCGTTGACGGGCTAGCGGGGGGACTCCCCTACGAGCAGTACTTC	CSVDGLAGGLPYEQYF
TRBD2	TRBV7-2	-	TRBJ2-7	TGTGCCAGCAGCCGGACTAGCTACGAGCAGTACTTC	CASSRTSYEQYF
-	TRBV4-3	-	TRBJ2-1	TGCGCCAGCAGCCAAGTTGTCGGGCAGGGTTCCTACAATGAGCAGTTCTTC	CASSQVVGQGSYNEQFF
TRBD1	TRBV19	-	TRBJ2-1	TGTGCCAGTAGTATCCAGAGGGGGCCCTACAATGAGCAGTTCTTC	CASSIQRGPYNEQFF
-	TRBV19	once	TRBJ1-4	TGTGCCAGTACCCCCCAGGGCTCAGGCGCCCGAAAACTGTTTTTT	CASTPQGSGARKLFF
-	TRBV28	-	TRBJ1-3	TGTGCCAGCAGTCCCCCCGACGGGGGTGGAAACACCATATATTTT	CASSPPDGGGNTIYF
-	TRBV6-5	-	TRBJ1-2	TGTGCCAGCAGTTACTCGGACTCTAACTATGGCTACACCTTC	CASSYSDSNYGYTF
-	TRBV5-1	few	TRBJ2-7	TGCGCCAGCAGGTCTACTAAGGGGCGGAACGAGCAGTACTTC	CASRSTKGRNEQYF
TRBD1	TRBV29-1	-	TRBJ2-2	TGCAGCGTGGACAGGGGTAACACCGGGGAGCTGTTTTTT	CSVDRGNTGELFF
TRBD2	TRBV4-2	-	TRBJ2-2	TGTGCCAGCAGCCAGGGGGGGTCCTACACCGGGGAGCTGTTTTTT	CASSQGGSYTGELFF
TRBD2	TRBV13	-	TRBJ2-1	TGTGCCAGCAGCTTAAACCCCACTGGACTAGCGGGGGGGGGTTCCTACAATGAGCAGTTCTTC	CASSLNPTGLAGGGSYNEQFF
TRBD2	TRBV9	-	TRBJ2-5	TGTGCCAGCAGCGTCGGACTAGCGGGGGGTACCGAGACCCAGTACTTC	CASSVGLAGGTETQYF
TRBD2	TRBV5-1	-	TRBJ2-3	TGCGCCAGCCGGTCGGGGGGGGGCCCAGATACGCAGTATTTT	CASRSGGGPDTQYF
TRBD1	TRBV5-1	-	TRBJ2-3	TGCGCCAGCAGCTCATTGTTGGGACAGGGGTCAGATACGCAGTATTTT	CASSSLLGQGSDTQYF
-	TRBV18	-	TRBJ1-3	TGTGCCAGCTCACCTTTACAGGGAGCAGGAAACACCATATATTTT	CASSPLQGAGNTIYF
TRBD2	TRBV2	-	TRBJ2-3	TGTGCCAGCAGAGCGCTAGCGGCCTCTAGCACAGATACGCAGTATTTT	CASRALAASSTDTQYF
TRBD1	TRBV2	-	TRBJ1-5	TGTGCCAGCAAGGGGGACAGCATAGGGCCCCAGCATTTT	CASKGDSIGPQHF
-	TRBV2	few	TRBJ2-5	TGTGCCAGCTCTCGGGACAACGAAGAGACCCAGTACTTC	CASSRDNEETQYF
-	TRBV11-2	-	TRBJ2-5	TGTGCCAGCAGCTCCTCCGGGACTCTAGAGACCCAGTACTTC	CASSSSGTLETQYF
-	TRBV27	few	TRBJ1-4	TGTGCCAGCAGCCCAGGAGGGGAAAAACTGTTTTTT	CASSPGGEKLFF
-	TRBV29-1	-	TRBJ1-1	TGCAGCGTTGAAGATCTAGCAGGGGACGCTCACACTGAAGCTTTCTTT	CSVEDLAGDAHTEAFF
-	TRBV6-5	-	TRBJ2-7	TGTGCCAGCAGTTCGAGCGGCTTTGACGGATTCTACGAGCAGTACTTC	CASSSSGFDGFYEQYF
-	TRBV4-2	-	TRBJ2-7	TGTGCCAGCAGTCTCGACGTTTCCCGAGGCGAGCAGTACTTC	CASSLDVSRGEQYF
TRBD1	TRBV5-1	-	TRBJ1-6	TGCGCCAGCAGCTTGGAAGGGACAGGCATCAACTCACCCCTCCACTTT	CASSLEGTGINSPLHF
-	TRBV6-1	-	TRBJ2-5	TGTGCCAGCAGTGAAGAGGGCGGGGTGATATGGGAGACCCAGTACTTC	CASSEEGGVIWETQYF
TRBD2	TRBV2	-	TRBJ2-5	TGTGCCAGCAAGGGGATAGCGGGTTGGGGAGAGACCCAGTACTTC	CASKGIAGWGETQYF
-	TRBV5-6	-	TRBJ1-1	TGTGCCAGCAGCTCCTTTCCCACGGGCACTGAAGCTTTCTTT	CASSSFPTGTEAFF
TRBD2	TRBV7-2	-	TRBJ2-7	TGTGCCAGCAGCTTAGTGGGGCGGGGGGGCCACGAGCAGTACTTC	CASSLVGRGGHEQYF
-	TRBV5-1	-	TRBJ2-1	TGCGCCAGCAGGGAGGAACTAGCAAGCAATGAGCAGTTCTTC	CASREELASNEQFF
-	TRBV30	-	TRBJ2-2	TGTGCCTGGAGTGGACTATCCGGCGGGGAGCTGTTTTTT	CAWSGLSGGELFF
-	TRBV19	-	TRBJ2-7	TGTGCCAGTAGTATGGGGACTGGCTCCTACGAGCAGTACTTC	CASSMGTGSYEQYF
TRBD2	TRBV28	-	TRBJ2-5	TGTGCCAGCACCCTGGGATCTAGCGGCCAAGAGACCCAGTACTTC	CASTLGSSGQETQYF
TRBD1	TRBV30	-	TRBJ1-5	TGTGCCTGGAGTGTGACAGGGGATCAGCCCCAGCATTTT	CAWSVTGDQPQHF
TRBD1	TRBV7-9	-	TRBJ1-2	TGTGCCAGCAGCCTAAGGGCCGGGACAGGGGATCCCAGGCACTATGGCTACACCTTC	CASSLRAGTGDPRHYGYTF
-	TRBV30	-	TRBJ2-6	TGTGCCTGGAGTGTACTGCGGCAGTTCTCCTCTGGGGCCAACGTCCTGACTTTC	CAWSVLRQFSSGANVLTF
TRBD1	TRBV18	few	TRBJ1-1	TGTGCCAGCTCGGCGGAGACAGGGTCCGCTGAAGCTTTCTTT	CASSAETGSAEAFF
TRBD2	TRBV27	-	TRBJ2-7	TGTGCCAGCAGTTTTGGTAGCGGGGGGTTCGAGCAGTACTTC	CASSFGSGGFEQYF
TRBD1	TRBV19	-	TRBJ2-5	TGTGCCAGTAGTGCCCCGGGACAGTCCCAAGAGACCCAGTACTTC	CASSAPGQSQETQYF
-	TRBV4-1	once	TRBJ1-6	TGCGCCAGCAGCCTAACAGCCGCGACTAGATATTCACCCCTCCACTTT	CASSLTAATRYSPLHF
-	TRBV5-4	once	TRBJ1-1	TGTGCCAGCAGGTCTCCCGCAGGGGTGAACACTGAAGCTTTCTTT	CASRSPAGVNTEAFF
TRBD2	TRBV13	-	TRBJ2-5	TGTGCCAGCAGCTTACCGGGGGGGAAAGGGACCCAGTACTTC	CASSLPGGKGTQYF
-	TRBV7-2	once	TRBJ1-6	TGTGCCAGCGGCGGGACGGAAAATTCACCCCTCCACTTT	CASGGTENSPLHF
TRBD1	TRBV7-8	-	TRBJ2-7	TGTGCCAGCAGCTCACAGGGGATATCCTACGAGCAGTACTTC	CASSSQGISYEQYF
-	TRBV11-2	-	TRBJ1-1	TGTGCCAGCAGCTTAGGCAGGGCTACCACTGAAGCTTTCTTT	CASSLGRATTEAFF
-	TRBV18	few	TRBJ2-1	TGTGCCAGCTCACCTGAGAATGAGCAGTTCTTC	CASSPENEQFF
TRBD1	TRBV7-9	-	TRBJ1-2	TGTGCCAGCAGCCATGGGAGCAGGGGGCAGGTCGGCTACACCTTC	CASSHGSRGQVGYTF
-	TRBV5-4	-	TRBJ2-7	TGTGCCAGCAGCTTTGGGCGGGGGCCCTACGAGCAGTACTTC	CASSFGRGPYEQYF
TRBD1	TRBV7-2	-	TRBJ1-1	TGTGCCAGCAGCCCAAGACAGGGGATTGAGGCTTTCTTT	CASSPRQGIEAFF
TRBD1	TRBV27	-	TRBJ1-6	TGTGCCAGCAGTTTGTTACAGGGGGCATATAATTCACCCCTCCACTTT	CASSLLQGAYNSPLHF
-	TRBV7-9	-	TRBJ2-5	TGTGCCAGCAGCCCGACGATGGCGACCCCAGGGACCCAGTACTTC	CASSPTMATPGTQYF
-	TRBV7-2	-	TRBJ2-5	TGTGCCAGCAGCTTAGCCGCGGGGCAGGGCGGGGAGACCCAGTACTTC	CASSLAAGQGGETQYF
TRBD1	TRBV27	-	TRBJ1-1	TGTGCCAGCAGATCCCGACAGGGTTTGGGGACTGAAGCTTTCTTT	CASRSRQGLGTEAFF
TRBD1	TRBV9	-	TRBJ2-7	TGTGCCAGCAGCGTAGGCCAGGGGGTTTACTACGAGCAGTACTTC	CASSVGQGVYYEQYF
-	TRBV7-6	-	TRBJ1-1	TGTGCCAGCAGCTTAGGGCAGGGATGGAGTGAAGCTTTCTTT	CASSLGQGWSEAFF